The 13 T cell receptor beta chains listed next were all sequenced from one sample in a study of identifying expanded T cells in peripheral blood. TCRdb's copy holds only in-frame clones and misses some; the assay was immunoSEQ multiplex PCR. The sample consists of roughly 100,000 clones, more than 85% of them appearing once. Sequenced material: blood. These receptors all come from a person between 18 and 69 years old in good health.

This clone has just a few counts. One end of the junction is discordant with germline, which a read error may explain. The genes are TRBV19 and TRBJ1-2, with 9 bases lining up with TRBD1. From germline, CDR1 is LNHDA and CDR2 SQIVND (reference sequence). The CDR3 length is 14 residues. For the CDR3, the DNA is TGTGCCAGTAGCATAGGGGACAGGGAATCCGGCTACACCTTC. Translation: CASSIGDRESGYTF.

Points on this clone: Its ends do not fully match the called genes, so a read error is possible. The gene calls are TRBV6-5 and TRBJ1-1, with 7 positions matching TRBD1. The CDR3 contains 14 residues. The germline CDR1 and CDR2 sequences are MNHEY and SVGAGI. CDR3 nucleotide sequence: TGTGCCAGCAGTTCCCTCAACTACCGGGACAGCTTCCGTTTT. Translation: CASSSLNYRDSFRF.

J is TRBJ1-4 and V is TRBV2; D may be TRBD1 (5 bases). CDR1 is SNHLY, CDR2 FYNNEI, per germline. The CDR3 has 14 residues. V dropped 7 bases and J dropped 8 bases, with 17 bases sitting between them. CDR3 sequence reads: CASTAVTGGEKLFF. CDR3 nucleotides: TGTGCCAGCACCGCGGTGACGGGGGGGGAAAAACTGTTTTTT. Filled out from reference TRBV2 and TRBJ1-4, the complete variable domain reads EPEVTQTPSHQVTQMGQEVILRCVPISNHLYFYWYRQILGQKVEFLVSFYNNEISEKSEIFDDQFSVERPDGSNFTLKIRSTKLEDSAMYFCASTAVTGGEKLFFGSGTQLSVL.

V and J are TRBV6-1 and TRBJ2-5; D gene uncertain. Gene TRBJ2-7 matches the end of the DNA better, so the J call may be wrong. From germline, CDR1 is MNHNS and CDR2 SASEGT. The CDR3 has 12 amino acids. The CDR3 loop reads CALGGYSYEQYF. The CDR3 DNA sequence: TGTGCCCTAGGTGGGTACTCCTACGAGCAGTACTTC.

A few counts support this clone. This chain joins TRBV28 and TRBJ2-7; perhaps TRBD1 as D (5 bases). V lost 4 bases and J 0 bases, leaving 7 bases between the germline ends. CDR1 and CDR2 from the germline V gene are MDHEN and SYDVKM. The CDR3 consists of 13 residues. The CDR3 protein is CASSSGASYEQYF. Written as DNA, the CDR3 is TGTGCCAGCAGTTCTGGGGCCTCCTACGAGCAGTACTTC.

V and J are TRBV28 and TRBJ1-2, with a weak D call TRBD1 (6 bases). Deletions cut 6 bases from V and 3 bases from J, with 17 bases between. Germline V gives CDR1 MDHEN, CDR2 SYDVKM. The CDR3 is 15 amino acids. The DNA for the CDR3 is TGTGCCAGCAGCTCGACAGGACGTTCCTACTATGGCTACACCTTC. Its translation: CASSSTGRSYYGYTF.

The V call is TRBV7-2, the J call TRBJ2-3; D uncertain. Germline V gene data show CDR1 as SGHTA and CDR2 as FQGNSA. The CDR3 consists of 12 residues. V gave up 3 bases and J gave up 4 bases, with 5 bases separating them. CDR3 in amino acids: CASSFRADTQYF. In DNA form, the CDR3 reads TGTGCCAGCAGCTTTAGGGCAGATACGCAGTATTTT.

The chain is built from TRBV7-2 and TRBJ1-1; D gene uncertain. Trimming removed 2 bases at V and 1 base at J, with 5 bases between. The germline gives CDR1 SGHTA, CDR2 FQGNSA. The CDR3 consists of 13 residues. CDR3 region: CASSLRQNTEAFF. Here the CDR3 DNA reads TGTGCCAGCAGCTTACGGCAGAACACTGAAGCTTTCTTT.

This clone was observed once. The rearrangement uses TRBV5-1 and TRBJ2-7, with D maybe TRBD2 (7 bases). The CDR3 length is 16 residues. CDR1 and CDR2 (germline): SGHRS, YFSETQ. The V end lost 7 bases, the J end lost 0 bases, and 20 bases lay between the germline ends. CDR3 DNA sequence: TGCGCCAGCTCTATGCCCGGGGGGCTCTCCTCCTACGAGCAGTACTTC. It specifies CASSMPGGLSSYEQYF.

This sequence joins TRBV15 and TRBJ1-2; 11 nucleotides align to TRBD1. J lost 1 base, V lost 5 bases, and 3 bases had no gene match. Germline V gene lookup returns CDR1 LNHNV and CDR2 YYDKDF (reference sequence). The CDR3 consists of 15 residues. The DNA of the CDR3 is TGTGCCACCAGCTGGGGACAGGGGGATAACTATGGCTACACCTTC. Translation: CATSWGQGDNYGYTF.

J is TRBJ2-5 and V is TRBV6-5; a weak D match, TRBD2 (5 bases). The CDR3 consists of 14 residues. The V end was cut by 4 bases, the J end by 5 bases, with 14 bases between. Germline CDR1 and CDR2: MNHEY and SVGAGI. CDR3 DNA sequence: TGTGCCAGCAGTTCCACCGACTACCGGGAGACCCAGTACTTC. Residues: CASSSTDYRETQYF.

The chain recombines TRBV2 with TRBJ1-5; D gene uncertain. The CDR3 contains 14 residues. Trimming shortened V by 6 bases and J by 0 bases, and 9 bases separated the two germline ends. Germline CDR1 SNHLY, CDR2 FYNNEI. The CDR3 region is CASRVAYSNQPQHF. CDR3 bases: TGTGCCAGCAGGGTAGCCTATAGCAATCAGCCCCAGCATTTT.

V and J are TRBV19 and TRBJ2-2; TRBD1 agrees at 8 bases. CDR1 is LNHDA, CDR2 SQIVND, per germline (reference sequence). V lost 2 bases to trimming and J lost 7 bases; unmatched junction nucleotides: 9. The CDR3 runs to 16 residues. The CDR3 loop reads CASSIPRQGLGGELFF. CDR3 bases: TGTGCCAGTAGTATACCAAGACAGGGGTTGGGCGGGGAGCTGTTTTTT. Full variable domain (rest looked up from reference TRBV19 and TRBJ2-2): DGGITQSPKYLFRKEGQNVTLSCEQNLNHDAMYWYRQDPGQGLRLIYYSQIVNDFQKGDIAEGYSVSREKKESFPLTVTSAQKNPTAFYLCASSIPRQGLGGELFFGEGSRLTVL.